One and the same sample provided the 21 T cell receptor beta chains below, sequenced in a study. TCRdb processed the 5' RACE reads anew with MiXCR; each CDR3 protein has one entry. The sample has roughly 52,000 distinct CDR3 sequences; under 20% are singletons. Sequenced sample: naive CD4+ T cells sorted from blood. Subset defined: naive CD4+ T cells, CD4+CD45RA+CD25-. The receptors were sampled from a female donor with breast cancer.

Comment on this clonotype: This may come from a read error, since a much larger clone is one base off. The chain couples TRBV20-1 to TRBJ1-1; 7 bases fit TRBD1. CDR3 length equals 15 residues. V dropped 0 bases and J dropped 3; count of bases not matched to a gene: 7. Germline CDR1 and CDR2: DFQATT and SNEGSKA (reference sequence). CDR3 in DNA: TGCAGTGCTAGAGATACGACAGGGCGCGACACTGAAGCTTTCTTT. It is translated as CSARDTTGRDTEAFF.

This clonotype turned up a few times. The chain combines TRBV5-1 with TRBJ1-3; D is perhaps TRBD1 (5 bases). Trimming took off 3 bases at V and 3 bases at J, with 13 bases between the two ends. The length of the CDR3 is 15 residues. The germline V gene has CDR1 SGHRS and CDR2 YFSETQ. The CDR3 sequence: CASSSSPTDGNTIYF. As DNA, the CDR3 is TGCGCCAGCAGCTCAAGCCCGACAGATGGAAACACCATATATTTT.

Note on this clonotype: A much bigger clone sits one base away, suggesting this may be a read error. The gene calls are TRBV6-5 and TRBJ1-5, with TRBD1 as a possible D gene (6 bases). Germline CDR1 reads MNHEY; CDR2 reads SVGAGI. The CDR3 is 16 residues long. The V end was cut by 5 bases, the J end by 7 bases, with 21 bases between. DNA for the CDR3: TGTGCCAGCAGTAAGATGGGGAACAGGGCCCGACAGCCCCAGCATTTT. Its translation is CASSKMGNRARQPQHF.

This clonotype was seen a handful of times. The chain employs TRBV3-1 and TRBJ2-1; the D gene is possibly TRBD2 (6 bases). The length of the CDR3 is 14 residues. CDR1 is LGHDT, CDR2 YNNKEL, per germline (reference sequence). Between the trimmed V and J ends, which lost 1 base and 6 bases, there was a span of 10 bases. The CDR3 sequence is CASSQVRGGNEQFF. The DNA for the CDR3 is TGTGCCAGCAGCCAAGTTAGGGGAGGCAATGAGCAGTTCTTC.

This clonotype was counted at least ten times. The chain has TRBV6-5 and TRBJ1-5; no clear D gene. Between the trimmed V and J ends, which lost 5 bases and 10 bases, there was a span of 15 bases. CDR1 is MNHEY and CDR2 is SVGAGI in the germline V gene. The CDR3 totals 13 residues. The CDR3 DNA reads TGTGCCAGCAGTGGCTCGGACTCCAGCCCCCAGCATTTT. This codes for CASSGSDSSPQHF.

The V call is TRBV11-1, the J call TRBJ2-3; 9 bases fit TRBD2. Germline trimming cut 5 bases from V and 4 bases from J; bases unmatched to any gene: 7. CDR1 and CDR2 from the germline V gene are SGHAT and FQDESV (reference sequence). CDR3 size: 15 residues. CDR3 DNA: TGTGCCAGCAGCGGTACTAGCGGGTGGCCAGATACGCAGTATTTT. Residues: CASSGTSGWPDTQYF.

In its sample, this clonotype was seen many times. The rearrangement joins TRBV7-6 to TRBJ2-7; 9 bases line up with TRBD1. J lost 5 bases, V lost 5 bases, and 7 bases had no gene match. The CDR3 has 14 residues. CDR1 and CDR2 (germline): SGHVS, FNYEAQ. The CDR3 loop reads CASSRTDRGHEQYF. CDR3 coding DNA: TGTGCCAGCAGCCGGACGGACAGGGGCCACGAGCAGTACTTC.

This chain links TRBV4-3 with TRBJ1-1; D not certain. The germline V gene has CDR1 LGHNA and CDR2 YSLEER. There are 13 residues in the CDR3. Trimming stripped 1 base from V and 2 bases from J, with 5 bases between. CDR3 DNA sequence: TGCGCCAGCAGCCAAGGCCCAAACACTGAAGCTTTCTTT. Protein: CASSQGPNTEAFF.

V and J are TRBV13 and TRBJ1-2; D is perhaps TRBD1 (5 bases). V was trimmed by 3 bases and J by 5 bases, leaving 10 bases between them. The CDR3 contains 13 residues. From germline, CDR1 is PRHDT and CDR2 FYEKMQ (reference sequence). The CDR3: CASSLTDQYGYTF. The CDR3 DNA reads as TGTGCCAGCAGCTTGACAGACCAGTATGGCTACACCTTC. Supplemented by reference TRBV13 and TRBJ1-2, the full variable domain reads AAGVIQSPRHLIKEKRETATLKCYPIPRHDTVYWYQQGPGQDPQFLISFYEKMQSDKGSIPDRFSAQQFSDYHSELNMSSLELGDSALYFCASSLTDQYGYTFGSGTRLTVV.

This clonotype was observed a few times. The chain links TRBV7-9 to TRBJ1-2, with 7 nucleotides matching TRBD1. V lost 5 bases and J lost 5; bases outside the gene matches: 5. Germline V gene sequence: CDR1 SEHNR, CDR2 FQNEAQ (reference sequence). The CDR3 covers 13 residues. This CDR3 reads CASSHDRVYGYTF. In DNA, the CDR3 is TGTGCCAGCAGCCACGACAGGGTATATGGCTACACCTTC.

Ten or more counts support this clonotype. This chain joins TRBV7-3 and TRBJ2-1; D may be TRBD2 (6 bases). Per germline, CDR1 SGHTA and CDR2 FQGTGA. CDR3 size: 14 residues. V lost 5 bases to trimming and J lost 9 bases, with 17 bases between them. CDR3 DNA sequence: TGTGCCAGCAGCCTCCGAGGCGGGACGGGTGAGCAGTTCTTC. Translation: CASSLRGGTGEQFF.

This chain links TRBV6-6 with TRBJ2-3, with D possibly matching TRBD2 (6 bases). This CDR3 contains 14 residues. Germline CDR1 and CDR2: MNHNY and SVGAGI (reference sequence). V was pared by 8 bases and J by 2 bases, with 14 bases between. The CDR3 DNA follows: TGTGCCAGCCACATGGGCGGGGCCACAGATACGCAGTATTTT. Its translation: CASHMGGATDTQYF.

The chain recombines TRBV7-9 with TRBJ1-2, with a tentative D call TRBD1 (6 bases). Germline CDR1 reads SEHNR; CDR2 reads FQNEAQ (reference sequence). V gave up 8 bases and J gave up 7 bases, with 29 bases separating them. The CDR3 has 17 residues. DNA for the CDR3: TGTGCCAGCCTACCATTACCAGGAAATACAGGGATGAGTGGCTACACCTTC. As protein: CASLPLPGNTGMSGYTF.

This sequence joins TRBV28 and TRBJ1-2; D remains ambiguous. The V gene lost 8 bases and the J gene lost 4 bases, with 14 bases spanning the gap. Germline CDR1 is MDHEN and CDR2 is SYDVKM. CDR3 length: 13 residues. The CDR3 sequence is CASFSLGGYGYTF. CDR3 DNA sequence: TGTGCCAGCTTTAGTCTGGGTGGCTATGGCTACACCTTC.

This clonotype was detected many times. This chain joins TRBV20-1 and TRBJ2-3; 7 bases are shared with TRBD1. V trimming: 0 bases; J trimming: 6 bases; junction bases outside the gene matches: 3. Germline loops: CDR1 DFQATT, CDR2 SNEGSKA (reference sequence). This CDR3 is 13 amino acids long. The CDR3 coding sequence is TGCAGTGCTAGAGATGGGACAGTTGATACGCAGTATTTT. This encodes CSARDGTVDTQYF.

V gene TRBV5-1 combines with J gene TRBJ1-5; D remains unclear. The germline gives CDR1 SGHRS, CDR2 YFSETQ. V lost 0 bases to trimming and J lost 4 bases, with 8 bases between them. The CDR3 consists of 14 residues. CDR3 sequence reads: CASSLDGLNQPQHF. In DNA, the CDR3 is TGCGCCAGCAGCTTGGACGGCTTAAATCAGCCCCAGCATTTT.

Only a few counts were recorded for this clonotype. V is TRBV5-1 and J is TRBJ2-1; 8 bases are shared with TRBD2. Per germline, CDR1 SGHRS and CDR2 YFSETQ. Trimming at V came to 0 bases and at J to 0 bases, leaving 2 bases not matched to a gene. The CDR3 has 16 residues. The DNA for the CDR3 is TGCGCCAGCAGCTTGGAACTAGCGGCCTCCTACAATGAGCAGTTCTTC. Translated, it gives CASSLELAASYNEQFF.

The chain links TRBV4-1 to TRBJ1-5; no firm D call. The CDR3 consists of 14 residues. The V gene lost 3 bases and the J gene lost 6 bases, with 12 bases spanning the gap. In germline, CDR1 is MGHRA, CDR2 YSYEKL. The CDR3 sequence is CASSQKTDGQPQHF. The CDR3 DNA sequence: TGCGCCAGCAGCCAGAAGACCGACGGTCAGCCCCAGCATTTT.

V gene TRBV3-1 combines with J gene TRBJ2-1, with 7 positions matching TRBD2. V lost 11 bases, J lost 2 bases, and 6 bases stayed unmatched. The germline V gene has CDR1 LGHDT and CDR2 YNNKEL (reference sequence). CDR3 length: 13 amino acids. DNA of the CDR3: TGTGCCGCGGGAGAAGCAACCTACAATGAGCAGTTCTTC. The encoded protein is CAAGEATYNEQFF.

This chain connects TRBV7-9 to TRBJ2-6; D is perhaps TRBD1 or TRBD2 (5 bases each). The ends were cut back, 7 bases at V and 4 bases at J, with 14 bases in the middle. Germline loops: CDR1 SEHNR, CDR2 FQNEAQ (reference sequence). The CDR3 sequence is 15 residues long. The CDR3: CASTPGLGGANVLTF. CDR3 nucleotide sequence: TGTGCCAGCACGCCGGGGCTTGGGGGGGCCAACGTCCTGACTTTC.

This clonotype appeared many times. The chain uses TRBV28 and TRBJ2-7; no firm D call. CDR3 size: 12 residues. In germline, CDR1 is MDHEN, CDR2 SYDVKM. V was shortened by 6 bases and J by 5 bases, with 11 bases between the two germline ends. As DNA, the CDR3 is TGTGCCAGCAGCAGTCTAAATGACGAGCAGTACTTC. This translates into CASSSLNDEQYF.